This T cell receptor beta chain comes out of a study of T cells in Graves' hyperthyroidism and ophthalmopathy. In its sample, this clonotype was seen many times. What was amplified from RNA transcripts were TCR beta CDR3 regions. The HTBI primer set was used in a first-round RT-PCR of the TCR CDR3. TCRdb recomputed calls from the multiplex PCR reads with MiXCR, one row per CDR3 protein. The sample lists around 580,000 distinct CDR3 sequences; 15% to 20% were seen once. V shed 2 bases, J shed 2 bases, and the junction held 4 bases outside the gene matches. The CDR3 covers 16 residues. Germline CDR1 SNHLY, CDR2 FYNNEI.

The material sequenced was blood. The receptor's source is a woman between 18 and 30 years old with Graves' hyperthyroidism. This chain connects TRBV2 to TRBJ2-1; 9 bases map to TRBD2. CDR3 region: CASSEFPSGTYNEQFF. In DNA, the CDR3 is TGTGCCAGCAGTGAATTCCCTAGCGGGACCTACAATGAGCAGTTCTTC.